The present TCR beta chain was sequenced within a study of T cell repertoires in cytomegalovirus infection. With V trimmed by 0 bases and J by 1 base, 5 bases remained unmatched. The CDR3 runs 17 residues. Germline CDR1 reads MNHEY; CDR2 reads SVGAGI. TCRdb redid the calling of the reads with MiXCR, one entry per CDR3 protein. The top ten hold 30% to 35% of the sample, which has under 150,000 distinct CDR3 sequences, 20% to 30% seen once. Details on this clonotype: What it binds is not known.

The material sequenced was PBMCs, sequenced either directly or after in vitro stimulation (not recorded which). The sequence came from a human donor in good health (CMV status not recorded). Some clones in this sample may be carry-over from other donors' samples. This sequence joins TRBV6-5 and TRBJ2-2; 7 bases fit TRBD1. CDR3 residues: CASSYSVGTVNTGELFF. The CDR3 coding sequence is TGTGCCAGCAGTTACTCGGTCGGGACAGTGAACACCGGGGAGCTGTTTTTT.